This entry describes one TCR beta chain. This CDR3 has 15 residues. V lost 6 bases to trimming and J lost 1 base; unmatched junction nucleotides: 4. The germline CDR1 and CDR2 sequences are LNHDA and SQIVND (reference sequence). The data originate from a study of Ad26.COV2.S vaccination and SARS-CoV-2 variants. Overall study: In the COV1001 trial, the donor was in the Ad26.COV2.S arm.

Clones were read by immunoSEQ multiplex PCR, and TCRdb kept only the in-frame ones, dropping some. The sample contains about 680,000 clones, 89% of which appear only once. Treatment defined: around 19 received Ad26.COV2.S at low or high dose, single or two shots; several received placebo; per-sample allocation not given. Each sample was drawn 63 days after the first injection (of vaccine or placebo). The TCR sequence derives from a person between 18 and 59 years old who received the Ad26.COV2.S COVID-19 vaccine or a placebo. V usage is TRBV19 and J usage is TRBJ2-5; 11 bases are shared with TRBD2. The sample was peripheral blood, taken in a trial of Ad26.COV2.S vaccine versus placebo. The CDR3 is CASRDGTSGQETQYF. The CDR3 DNA reads as TGTGCCAGTAGGGATGGGACTAGCGGCCAAGAGACCCAGTACTTC. The whole variable domain, remainder taken from reference TRBV19 and TRBJ2-5, is DGGITQSPKYLFRKEGQNVTLSCEQNLNHDAMYWYRQDPGQGLRLIYYSQIVNDFQKGDIAEGYSVSREKKESFPLTVTSAQKNPTAFYLCASRDGTSGQETQYFGPGTRLLVL.